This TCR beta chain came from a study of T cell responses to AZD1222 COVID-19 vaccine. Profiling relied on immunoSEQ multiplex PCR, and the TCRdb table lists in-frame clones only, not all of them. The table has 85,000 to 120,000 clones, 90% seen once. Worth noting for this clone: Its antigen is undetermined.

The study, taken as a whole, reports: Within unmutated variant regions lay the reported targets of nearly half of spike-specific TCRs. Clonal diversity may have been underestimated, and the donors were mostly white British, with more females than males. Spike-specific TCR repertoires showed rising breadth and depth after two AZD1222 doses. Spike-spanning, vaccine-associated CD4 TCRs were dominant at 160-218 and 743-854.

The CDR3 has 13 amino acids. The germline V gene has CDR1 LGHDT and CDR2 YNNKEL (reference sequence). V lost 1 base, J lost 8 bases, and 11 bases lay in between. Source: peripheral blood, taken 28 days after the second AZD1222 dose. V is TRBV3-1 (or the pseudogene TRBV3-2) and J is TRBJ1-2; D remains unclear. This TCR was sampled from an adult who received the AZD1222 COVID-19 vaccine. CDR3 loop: CASSQVGGKGYTF. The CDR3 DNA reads TGTGCCAGCAGCCAAGTAGGAGGTAAAGGCTACACCTTC.